The entry below describes one TCR beta chain. Its specific antigen is unknown. Base quality data are lacking; no much larger clone is found one base away. CDR1 is given as DFQATT and CDR2 as SNEGSKA, both from the germline V gene (reference sequence). A distance of 14 bases separates the germline ends of V and J, which lose 3 bases and 2 bases respectively. CDR3 length: 14 amino acids, cysteine to phenylalanine. Left in the record is the CDR3 DNA by itself, 42 bases read in frame from the first base. The TCR beta CDR3 regions were amplified from the RNA transcripts. A first-round RT-PCR of the TCR CDR3 used the HTBI primer set with the Qiagen OneStep RT-PCR kit. Libraries were constructed in a second round of multiplex PCR, after which size selection and purification were performed. Paired-end sequencing of the libraries was performed with 100 bp reads on an Illumina HiSeq2000. Turning to the authors' computational methods: Raw data were processed with SOAPnuke, discarding reads with adapters, uncalled bases, mean Phred below 15, or no exact constant-primer or identifier match. COPE v1.2.5 was used to merge high-quality paired reads, and clonotypes were defined as unique nucleotide sequences. Clonotypes were aligned to IMGT TRBV, TRBD and TRBJ reference segments using MiTCR v1.1. Only V-J combinations with frequency above 0.0001, covering 99% to 99.2% of repertoires, were analysed. The TCS score was defined as the ratio of F50 (clonal expansion) to E x V (chaos), calculated using BLOSUM62-based TCRdist between CDR3 peptides within each V-J. Welch's t-statistics and random forest reduced 450 to 600 V-J features to some 14, which were used in a naive Bayes classifier (R e1071). TCRdb reworked the public reads: Q25 trimming with fastp, MiXCR clone assembly, productive beta chains retained. Here each entry gathers all rows of one CDR3 protein and keeps the most common genes and DNA. These V and J calls originate from TCRdb's pipeline instead of the authors' own analysis. The sample yields fewer than 350,000 distinct CDR3 sequences; roughly 15% were counted once. Roughly 8.2% of the sample belongs to the ten largest clones.

This sample is drawn from a study of T cells in Graves' hyperthyroidism and ophthalmopathy (dated by TCRdb to between 2017 and 2020). Background for the entire study: Peripheral blood samples were taken at the time of initial diagnosis, prior to any treatment. The 100 discovery patients were randomly divided into training and test sets at a 7:3 ratio. An independent validation cohort of fewer than 20 hyperthyroidism patients and more than 15 patients who later progressed to ophthalmopathy tested prospective prediction of ophthalmopathy. Thyroid tissue and blood T-cell repertoires from about 6 Graves' hyperthyroidism patients were also compared in the study. TCR Vbeta CDR3 sequencing of 135 peripheral blood samples (roughly 43 ophthalmopathy, roughly 74 hyperthyroidism and roughly 17 progressor patients) is reported in the paper. A discovery cohort of approximately 100 patients, 43 with Graves' ophthalmopathy and fewer than 65 with stable Graves' hyperthyroidism, was used to find distinguishing TCR V-J signatures. Following sampling, methimazole starting at 30 mg daily was given to hyperthyroidism patients, and high-dose intravenous methylprednisolone was given to ophthalmopathy patients.

Study-wide findings and limitations: Most expanded thyroid clonotypes (frequency above 0.001) were also detected in blood, a finding suggesting that blood repertoires may reflect thyroid immune responses. In validation, the model predicted progression to ophthalmopathy with 55% to 71% sensitivity and about 72% specificity, a median of 6.5 months before onset. Sample size was not statistically predetermined, and blinding of investigators to group allocation was not performed. In cross-validation, a model built on a 13 V-J signature told ophthalmopathy apart from stable hyperthyroidism with approximately 90% sensitivity and about 81% specificity, and in testing the same model reached 80%/75%.

A patient counted as having stable Graves' hyperthyroidism if no progression to ophthalmopathy occurred over 18 months of follow-up. The hyperthyroidism patients were between 18 and 65 years old and newly diagnosed, with a disease duration of less than 2 months. Exclusion was applied to patients with uncontrolled infections, other autoimmune diseases, pregnancy or lactation. Diagnoses relied on clinical symptoms, serum thyroxine and TRAb, thyroid ultrasound and orbital computed tomography. PBMCs were separated from around 9.1 ml of fresh peripheral blood using Ficoll-Paque density gradient centrifugation. Total RNA was extracted using Trizol reagent, and RNA quality was assessed on an Agilent 2100 Bioanalyzer.

This receptor was obtained from a woman in her thirties or forties with Graves' hyperthyroidism. The sample consisted of blood. This chain is built from TRBV20-1 and TRBJ2-7; the D region possibly corresponds to TRBD1 (6 bases align). The CDR3 is CSARGDINPYEQYF. Here is the DNA: TGCAGTGCTAGGGGGGACATAAACCCCTACGAGCAGTACTTC.